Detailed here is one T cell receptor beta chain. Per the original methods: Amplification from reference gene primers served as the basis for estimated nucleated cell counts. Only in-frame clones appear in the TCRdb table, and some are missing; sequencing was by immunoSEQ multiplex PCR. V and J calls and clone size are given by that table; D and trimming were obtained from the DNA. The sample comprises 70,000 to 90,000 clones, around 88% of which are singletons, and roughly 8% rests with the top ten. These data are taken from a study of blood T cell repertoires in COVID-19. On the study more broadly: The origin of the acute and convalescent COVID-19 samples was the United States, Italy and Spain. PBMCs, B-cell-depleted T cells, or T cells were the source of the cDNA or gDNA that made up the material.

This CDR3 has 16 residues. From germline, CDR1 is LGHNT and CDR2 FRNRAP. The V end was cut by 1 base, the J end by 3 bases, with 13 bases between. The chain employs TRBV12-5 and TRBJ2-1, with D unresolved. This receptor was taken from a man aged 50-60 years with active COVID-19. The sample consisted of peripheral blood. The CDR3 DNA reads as TGTGCTAGTGGTTTGGCGAGAGGTGTCGGCTACAATGAGCAGTTCTTC. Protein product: CASGLARGVGYNEQFF.